This section outlines one TCR beta chain sequence together with its context. V lost 6 bases, J lost 2 bases, and 4 bases stayed unmatched. Germline V CDR1 and CDR2: MNHEY, SMNVEV (reference sequence). This CDR3 comprises 13 residues. The naive CD8 subset, CD45RO-negative cells positively selected for CCR7, excluded terminally differentiated effector memory CD45RA+ cells. The data stem from a study of shared clonotypes between healthy human individuals. Generated by immunoSEQ multiplex PCR, the TCRdb table keeps only in-frame clones and is missing some. The sample holds around 700,000 clones; just over 90% are singletons and the top ten take roughly 22%.

The clonotype was recovered from a man between 25 and 39 years old in good health. The J gene is TRBJ2-7, the V gene TRBV27; 7 nucleotides line up with TRBD1. The sequencing input was naive CD8+ T cells sorted from blood. The CDR3 loop is CASRQGSTYEQYF. The CDR3 region has the DNA TGTGCCAGCAGACAGGGGTCGACCTACGAGCAGTACTTC.